A single sample is the source of the 18 T cell receptor beta chains below, sequenced in a study of long-term antiretroviral therapy in people with HIV. Runs used v3.0 of the immunoSEQ assay and were done at survey level. Generated by immunoSEQ multiplex PCR, the TCRdb table keeps only in-frame clones and is missing some. The data hold tens of thousands of clones, with nearly 95% observed a single time. The material was unsorted PBMCs, obtained roughly 6.3 years after starting antiretroviral therapy. These receptors all stem from a man aged 30 to 39 with HIV.

This clone was counted a single time. V and J are TRBV7-9 and TRBJ2-1, with unresolved D. CDR3 length: 16 amino acids. V lost 1 base and J lost 0, with 10 bases in between. From germline, CDR1 is SEHNR and CDR2 FQNEAQ (reference sequence). The CDR3 loop is CASSLVQRSSYNEQFF. The CDR3 region has the DNA TGTGCCAGCAGCTTAGTGCAGAGATCCTCCTACAATGAGCAGTTCTTC. Looking up the rest from reference TRBV7-9 and TRBJ2-1 gives the full variable domain: DTGVSQNPRHKITKRGQNVTFRCDPISEHNRLYWYRQTLGQGPEFLTYFQNEAQLEKSRLLSDRFSAERPKGSFSTLEIQRTEQGDSAMYLCASSLVQRSSYNEQFFGPGTRLTVL.

V is TRBV4-3 and J is TRBJ1-1; D is perhaps TRBD1 (5 bases). There are 17 residues in the CDR3. Germline CDR1 is LGHNA and CDR2 is YSLEER. V shed 0 bases and J shed 4 bases, with 18 bases lying between them. The CDR3 DNA follows: TGCGCCAGCAGCCAAGACCCAGGGTGGGACTTGGTCACTGAAGCTTTCTTT. Its protein product is CASSQDPGWDLVTEAFF.

This chain uses TRBV6-5 with TRBJ1-3; possible D gene TRBD1, 6 bases. The V and J ends lost 8 bases and 4 bases respectively, with 12 bases between them. This CDR3 region has 13 residues. Germline V CDR1 and CDR2: MNHEY, SVGAGI. In nucleotides, the CDR3 is TGTGCCAGCGCTACAGGGAACGGAAACACCATATATTTT. This gives the protein CASATGNGNTIYF.

V and J are TRBV5-4 and TRBJ2-7; no clear D. The CDR3 runs to 16 residues. CDR1 SGHNT and CDR2 YYREEE come from the germline V gene (reference sequence). The germline V and J ends were trimmed by 3 bases and 1 base, with 17 bases remaining between them. The CDR3 region is CASSSIVGRPSYEQYF. The CDR3 DNA is TGTGCCAGCAGCTCCATCGTCGGACGGCCATCCTACGAGCAGTACTTC.

The V gene is TRBV19, the J gene TRBJ2-7; 9 nucleotides agree with TRBD2. This CDR3 comprises 16 residues. Germline CDR1 reads LNHDA; CDR2 reads SQIVND (reference sequence). V was clipped by 3 bases and J by 0 bases; unmatched bases: 6. As DNA, the CDR3 is TGTGCCAGTAGTATCCAGAGCGGGGGGCCCTCCTACGAGCAGTACTTC. This translates into CASSIQSGGPSYEQYF.

The chain joins TRBV6-5 to TRBJ2-2; maybe TRBD1 (6 bases). V lost 6 bases and J lost 6, with 17 bases in between. The length of the CDR3 is 15 residues. Germline CDR1 reads MNHEY; CDR2 reads SVGAGI. The CDR3: CASRQLQGLPGELFF. The CDR3 bases are TGTGCCAGCAGACAGCTCCAGGGGTTACCCGGGGAGCTGTTTTTT.

This clone has more than one count but fewer than ten. The rearrangement uses TRBV7-9 and TRBJ2-1; the match to TRBD1 covers 8 bases. CDR1 and CDR2 (germline): SEHNR, FQNEAQ (reference sequence). The length of the CDR3 is 16 residues. The V segment lost 5 bases and the J segment 0 bases; nucleotides outside the gene matches: 6. The CDR3 region is CASSARQGISYNEQFF. The CDR3 DNA reads TGTGCCAGCAGCGCCCGACAGGGGATCTCCTACAATGAGCAGTTCTTC.

The chain uses TRBV11-2 and TRBJ2-7; 12 bases align to TRBD1. Per the germline V gene, CDR1 is SGHAT and CDR2 is FQNNGV. CDR3 length: 15 amino acids. Germline trimming cut 3 bases from V and 4 bases from J; bases unmatched to any gene: 4. The CDR3 DNA follows: TGTGCCAGCAGCTTCGGGACAGGGGGCGTTTACGAGCAGTACTTC. Protein: CASSFGTGGVYEQYF.

The rearrangement uses TRBV19 and TRBJ1-1; D remains ambiguous. V lost 0 bases, J lost 4 bases, and 9 bases lay in between. The CDR3 consists of 14 residues. CDR1 and CDR2 (germline): LNHDA, SQIVND (reference sequence). The CDR3 DNA reads as TGTGCCAGTAGTATAGATACTATAGGCACTGAAGCTTTCTTT. This encodes CASSIDTIGTEAFF.

This rearrangement joins TRBV19 to TRBJ2-7; 7 bases are shared with TRBD1. Germline-derived CDR1 and CDR2 are LNHDA and SQIVND (reference sequence). The V and J ends lost 3 bases and 0 bases, in that order; junction bases with no gene match: 2. The CDR3 has 14 residues. The CDR3 coding sequence is TGTGCCAGTAGTATGACAGGGAGCTCCTACGAGCAGTACTTC. Protein product: CASSMTGSSYEQYF.

The rearrangement links TRBV12-5 to TRBJ2-3; no firm D call. The germline gives CDR1 LGHNT, CDR2 FRNRAP. The CDR3 spans 12 residues. The V and J ends lost 7 bases and 2 bases respectively, with 7 bases between them. The CDR3 DNA follows: TGTGCTAGTGCCCGGGCCACAGATACGCAGTATTTT. This translates into CASARATDTQYF.

V usage is TRBV29-1 and J usage is TRBJ1-3; D is possibly TRBD1 (6 bases). The CDR3 is 11 residues long. The germline CDR1 and CDR2 sequences are SQVTM and ANQGSEA. Trimming removed 4 bases at V and 7 bases at J, with 8 bases between. The CDR3 nucleotides are TGCAGCGTTGTACAGGGCAACACCATATATTTT. Protein sequence: CSVVQGNTIYF.

A note on this clone: It is likely a read error: a sequence one base away is far more abundant. The chain carries TRBV7-7 and TRBJ1-1; D remains unclear. The CDR3 length is 15 residues. Germline CDR1 is SSHAT and CDR2 is FNYEAQ (reference sequence). CDR3 amino acids: CASSQGGPSNTEAFF. The CDR3 nucleotides read TGCGCCAGCAGCCAAGGAGGACCCTCGAACACTGAAGCTTTCTTT.

The rearrangement joins TRBV27 to TRBJ1-2; 11 nucleotides align to TRBD1. CDR1 is MNHEY, CDR2 SMNVEV, per germline (reference sequence). This CDR3 comprises 15 residues. V dropped 5 bases and J dropped 3; count of bases not matched to a gene: 5. DNA of the CDR3: TGTGCCAGCAGTCTCGGACAGGGGGCTTACTATGGCTACACCTTC. Encoded protein: CASSLGQGAYYGYTF.

The chain employs TRBV29-1 and TRBJ2-5; D ambiguous. The CDR3 consists of 14 residues. Germline V gene lookup returns CDR1 SQVTM and CDR2 ANQGSEA. V was clipped by 4 bases and J by 0 bases, with 12 bases between them. CDR3 protein: CSVVGTRNQETQYF. CDR3 DNA: TGCAGCGTTGTCGGAACGAGGAACCAAGAGACCCAGTACTTC.

This chain connects TRBV4-1 to TRBJ1-1, with a weak D call TRBD1 (5 bases). The CDR3 length is 18 residues. Deletions cut 0 bases from V and 0 bases from J, with 17 bases between. Germline values: CDR1 MGHRA, CDR2 YSYEKL. Here the CDR3 reads CASSQEIGQGWVNTEAFF. CDR3 sequence (DNA): TGCGCCAGCAGCCAAGAAATAGGGCAGGGTTGGGTGAACACTGAAGCTTTCTTT.

The genes are TRBV10-2 and TRBJ2-1, with D perhaps being TRBD1 or TRBD2 (5 bases each). The CDR3 runs to 13 residues. Germline values: CDR1 WSHSY, CDR2 SAAADI. V was trimmed by 6 bases and J by 3 bases, leaving 9 bases between them. The CDR3 spells CASRWDGYNEQFF. CDR3 DNA: TGCGCCAGCAGATGGGACGGCTACAATGAGCAGTTCTTC.

The chain carries TRBV20-1 and TRBJ1-1, with D hard to call. Germline V lookup: CDR1 DFQATT, CDR2 SNEGSKA (reference sequence). V lost 5 bases, J lost 10 bases, and 14 bases lay in between. The CDR3 is 11 amino acids. The CDR3 spells CSAYGDVGAFF. The DNA of the CDR3 is TGCAGTGCTTACGGGGATGTGGGAGCTTTCTTT.